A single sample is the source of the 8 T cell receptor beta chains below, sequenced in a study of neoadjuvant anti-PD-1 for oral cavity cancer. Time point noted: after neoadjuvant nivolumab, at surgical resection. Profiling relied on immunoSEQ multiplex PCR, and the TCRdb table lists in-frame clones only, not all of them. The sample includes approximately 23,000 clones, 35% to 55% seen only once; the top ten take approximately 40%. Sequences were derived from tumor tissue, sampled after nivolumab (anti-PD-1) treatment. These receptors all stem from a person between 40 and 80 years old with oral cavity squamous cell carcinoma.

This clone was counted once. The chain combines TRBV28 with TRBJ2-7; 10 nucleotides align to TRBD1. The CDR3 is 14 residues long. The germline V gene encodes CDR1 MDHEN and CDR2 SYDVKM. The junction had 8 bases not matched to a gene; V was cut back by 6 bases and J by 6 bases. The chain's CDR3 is CASRIGTGVAEQYF. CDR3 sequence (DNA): TGTGCCAGCAGGATTGGGACAGGGGTTGCCGAGCAGTACTTC.

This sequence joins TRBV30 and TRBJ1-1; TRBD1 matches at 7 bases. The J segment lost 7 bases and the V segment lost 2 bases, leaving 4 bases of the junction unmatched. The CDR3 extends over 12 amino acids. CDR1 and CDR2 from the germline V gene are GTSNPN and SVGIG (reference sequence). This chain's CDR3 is CAWSRRGGEAFF. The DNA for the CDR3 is TGTGCCTGGAGTCGCAGGGGGGGTGAAGCTTTCTTT.

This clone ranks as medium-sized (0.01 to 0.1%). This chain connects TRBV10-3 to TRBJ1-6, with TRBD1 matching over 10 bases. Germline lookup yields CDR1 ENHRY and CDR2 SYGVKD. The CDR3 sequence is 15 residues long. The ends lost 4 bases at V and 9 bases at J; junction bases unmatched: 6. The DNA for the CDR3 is TGTGCCATCAGTGGAGGGACAGGGGAGGGTTCACCCCTCCACTTT. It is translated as CAISGGTGEGSPLHF.

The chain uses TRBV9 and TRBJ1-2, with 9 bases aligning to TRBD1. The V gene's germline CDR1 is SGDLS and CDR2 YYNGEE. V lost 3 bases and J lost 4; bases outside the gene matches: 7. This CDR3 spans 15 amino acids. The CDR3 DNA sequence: TGTGCCAGCAGCGCGGGACAGGGAGTAGGCTATGGCTACACCTTC. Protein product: CASSAGQGVGYGYTF.

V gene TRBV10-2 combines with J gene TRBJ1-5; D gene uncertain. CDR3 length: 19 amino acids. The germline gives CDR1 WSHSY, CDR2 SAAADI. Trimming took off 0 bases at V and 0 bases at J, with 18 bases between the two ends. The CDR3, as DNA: TGCGCCAGCAGTGAGTCTTCTCCCCCACCAAGACTTAGCAATCAGCCCCAGCATTTT. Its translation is CASSESSPPPRLSNQPQHF.

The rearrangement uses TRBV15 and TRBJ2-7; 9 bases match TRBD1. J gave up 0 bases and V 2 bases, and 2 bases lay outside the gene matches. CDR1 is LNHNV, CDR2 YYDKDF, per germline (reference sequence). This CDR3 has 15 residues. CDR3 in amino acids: CATSRMTGGSYEQYF. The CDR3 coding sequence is TGTGCCACCAGCAGAATGACAGGGGGCTCCTACGAGCAGTACTTC.

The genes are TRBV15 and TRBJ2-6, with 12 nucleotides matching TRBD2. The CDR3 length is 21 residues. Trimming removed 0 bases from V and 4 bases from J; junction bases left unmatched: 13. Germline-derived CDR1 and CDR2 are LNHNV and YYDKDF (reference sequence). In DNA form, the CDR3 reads TGTGCCACCAGCAGAGATCTAGCGGGGGGGCCTTCGAAAATAGGGGCCAACGTCCTGACTTTC. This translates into CATSRDLAGGPSKIGANVLTF.

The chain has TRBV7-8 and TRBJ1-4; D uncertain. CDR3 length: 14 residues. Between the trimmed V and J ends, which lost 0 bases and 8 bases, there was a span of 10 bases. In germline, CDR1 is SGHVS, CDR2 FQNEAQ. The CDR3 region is CASSLAILEEKLFF. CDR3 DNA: TGTGCCAGCAGCTTAGCTATCTTGGAAGAAAAACTGTTTTTT.